These 22 T cell receptor beta chains came from one sample sequenced in a study of blood T cell repertoires in COVID-19. Some clones are missing from TCRdb's copy, which holds only in-frame ones; the method was immunoSEQ multiplex PCR. The data contain about 200,000 clones, 78% of them singletons. The sample was peripheral blood. All receptors come from an elderly woman with active or convalescent COVID-19.

This clone has more than one count but fewer than ten. The rearrangement joins TRBV6-5 to TRBJ1-1; tentatively, D is TRBD1 (5 bases). The CDR3 covers 13 residues. Trimming left V 2 bases short and J 7 bases short, with 11 bases between. Germline V gene data show CDR1 as MNHEY and CDR2 as SVGAGI. CDR3 sequence (DNA): TGTGCCAGCAGTTACAAGGGGAAGGGTGAAGCTTTCTTT. Translating gives CASSYKGKGEAFF.

J is TRBJ1-2 and V is TRBV3-1 (or the pseudogene TRBV3-2); the D gene is possibly TRBD1 (6 bases). V was cut by 0 bases and J by 7 bases, with 18 bases left in between. CDR3 size: 16 residues. Germline values: CDR1 LGHDT, CDR2 YNNKEL (reference sequence). CDR3 loop: CASSQDYSTGMSGYTF. The CDR3 region has the DNA TGTGCCAGCAGCCAAGATTATAGCACAGGGATGAGTGGCTACACCTTC.

The genes are TRBV5-1 and TRBJ1-1; 10 bases are shared with TRBD1. Germline CDR1 is SGHRS and CDR2 is YFSETQ. There are 16 residues in the CDR3. With 4 bases clipped from V and 11 bases from J, the junction kept 17 bases outside the gene matches. CDR3 sequence: CASSRNQVTGGETAFF. For the CDR3, the DNA is TGCGCCAGCAGCCGAAACCAAGTGACAGGGGGCGAAACGGCTTTCTTT.

This clone has only a few counts. The J gene is TRBJ1-1, the V gene TRBV5-1, with TRBD1 as a possible D gene (5 bases). The CDR3 is 14 amino acids. Trimming removed 1 base from V and 1 base from J, with 8 bases in between. Looked up from germline, CDR1 is SGHRS and CDR2 is YFSETQ. The CDR3 reads CASSLTGENTEAFF. In DNA, the CDR3 is TGCGCCAGCAGCTTGACAGGAGAGAACACTGAAGCTTTCTTT.

The chain links TRBV7-9 to TRBJ1-1; 11 bases fit TRBD1. Germline V lookup: CDR1 SEHNR, CDR2 FQNEAQ (reference sequence). This CDR3 comprises 16 residues. V trimming: 5 bases; J trimming: 5 bases; junction bases outside the gene matches: 10. CDR3: CASSARTGGLSTEAFF. CDR3 in DNA: TGTGCCAGCAGCGCGAGGACAGGGGGCTTAAGTACTGAAGCTTTCTTT.

The gene calls are TRBV21-1 and TRBJ1-4; TRBD1, as called in the table, went unchecked against the DNA. TRBV21-1 counts as a pseudogene. The CDR3 covers 16 residues. The CDR3 coding sequence is TGTGCCAGCAGCATGACACGAGCAGGGGTTTATGAAAAACTGTTTTTT. Its protein is CASSMTRAGVYEKLFF.

The rearrangement uses TRBV5-1 and TRBJ2-1, with D possibly matching TRBD1 (5 bases). From germline, CDR1 is SGHRS and CDR2 YFSETQ. The V and J ends lost 1 base and 4 bases respectively, with 12 bases between them. This CDR3 has 15 residues. This chain's CDR3 is CASSLPTDSYNEQFF. CDR3 nucleotides: TGCGCCAGCAGCTTGCCCACTGACAGTTACAATGAGCAGTTCTTC.

The chain combines TRBV7-9 with TRBJ1-1, with a possible D match to TRBD1 (6 bases). Germline CDR1 and CDR2: SEHNR and FQNEAQ (reference sequence). Trimming took off 10 bases at V and 2 bases at J, with 14 bases between the two ends. The CDR3 runs to 13 residues. The CDR3 DNA reads as TGTGCCACCGAAACAGGGTTCAACACTGAAGCTTTCTTT. The encoded protein is CATETGFNTEAFF.

The chain uses TRBV5-3 and TRBJ1-2; 8 bases agree with TRBD1. TRBV5-3 is sorted into the ORF group, with uncertain function. The length of the CDR3 is 13 residues. Trimming at V came to 5 bases and at J to 7 bases, leaving 7 bases not matched to a gene. The CDR3 DNA sequence: TGTGCCAGAAGTAGGCAGGGGGCTCGTGGCTACACCTTC. Amino acid sequence: CARSRQGARGYTF.

This chain connects TRBV2 to TRBJ2-5; TRBD2 might be the D (6 bases). This CDR3 contains 14 residues. V lost 6 bases and J lost 5, with 16 bases in between. Germline V gives CDR1 SNHLY, CDR2 FYNNEI. The CDR3 DNA is TGTGCCAGCAGGGGGGACTTGGGGAGGGAGACCCAGTACTTC. The encoded protein is CASRGDLGRETQYF. The full variable domain, in which reference TRBV2 and TRBJ2-5 provide the parts outside the CDR3, is EPEVTQTPSHQVTQMGQEVILRCVPISNHLYFYWYRQILGQKVEFLVSFYNNEISEKSEIFDDQFSVERPDGSNFTLKIRSTKLEDSAMYFCASRGDLGRETQYFGPGTRLLVL.

The chain joins TRBV6-5 to TRBJ1-6; possibly TRBD1 for D (6 bases). V shed 8 bases and J shed 8 bases, with 13 bases lying between them. This CDR3 comprises 13 residues. Germline V CDR1 and CDR2: MNHEY, SVGAGI. Written as DNA, the CDR3 is TGTGCCAGCTTAGGGGGAAAGCATTCACCCCTCCACTTT. Translating gives CASLGGKHSPLHF.

The V and J genes are TRBV6-6 and TRBJ2-3; 7 bases are a match to TRBD1. Germline CDR1 reads MNHNY; CDR2 reads SVGAGI (reference sequence). V dropped 6 bases and J dropped 2; count of bases not matched to a gene: 11. CDR3 length: 16 residues. The CDR3 sequence: CASSPRGGASTDTQYF. CDR3 DNA sequence: TGTGCCAGCAGCCCCCGAGGGGGCGCGTCCACAGATACGCAGTATTTT.

DNA of the CDR3: TGTGCCAGCAGCTTCCCGACTAGCGGCACAGATACGCAGTATTTT. It encodes CASSFPTSGTDTQYF. The chain combines TRBV5-6 with TRBJ2-3, with 8 nucleotides matching TRBD2. The length of the CDR3 is 15 residues. After removal of 2 bases from V and 1 base from J, the junction contained 3 bases not matched to a gene. Looked up from germline, CDR1 is SGHDT and CDR2 is YYEEEE.

The table lists this clone with a few counts. The chain recombines TRBV30 with TRBJ2-1; 11 bases are shared with TRBD2. The CDR3 is 14 residues long. After removal of 1 base from V and 9 bases from J, the junction contained 5 bases not matched to a gene. Germline assignment: CDR1 GTSNPN and CDR2 SVGIG (reference sequence). CDR3 DNA sequence: TGTGCCTGGAGTGGACTAGCGGGGTTGGGTGAGCAGTTCTTC. It translates to CAWSGLAGLGEQFF.

The chain uses TRBV4-1 and TRBJ1-1; D might be TRBD1 (5 bases). CDR1 is MGHRA and CDR2 is YSYEKL in the germline V gene. V lost 1 base and J lost 8, with 8 bases in between. This CDR3 comprises 12 residues. As DNA, the CDR3 is TGCGCCAGCAGCCAAGTTGGGGCCGAAGCTTTCTTT. Its protein product is CASSQVGAEAFF.

The genes are TRBV4-2 and TRBJ2-3; 9 bases align to TRBD2. Per germline, CDR1 LGHNA and CDR2 YNFKEQ. This CDR3 is 17 amino acids long. V gave up 0 bases and J gave up 4 bases; unmatched junction bases: 8. CDR3 sequence: CASSQDGSGGSADTQYF. For the CDR3, the DNA is TGTGCCAGCAGCCAAGATGGGAGCGGGGGGTCCGCAGATACGCAGTATTTT.

This clone appeared once. The rearrangement uses TRBV7-9 and TRBJ2-4; D is undetermined. Trimming took off 5 bases at V and 1 base at J, with 21 bases between the two ends. The CDR3 length is 18 residues. Germline V lookup: CDR1 SEHNR, CDR2 FQNEAQ (reference sequence). The CDR3 reads CASSDSRLSLRAKNIQYF. CDR3 bases: TGTGCCAGCAGCGATTCCCGGTTGTCCTTGCGGGCCAAAAACATTCAGTACTTC. The full variable domain, its missing parts supplied by reference TRBV7-9 and TRBJ2-4, is DTGVSQNPRHKITKRGQNVTFRCDPISEHNRLYWYRQTLGQGPEFLTYFQNEAQLEKSRLLSDRFSAERPKGSFSTLEIQRTEQGDSAMYLCASSDSRLSLRAKNIQYFGAGTRLSVL.

The CDR3 sequence: CASSPSQGYNEQFF. The CDR3 DNA reads as TGTGCCAGCTCACCGTCACAGGGTTATAATGAGCAGTTCTTC. The chain recombines TRBV18 with TRBJ2-1; tentatively, D is TRBD1 (6 bases). In germline, CDR1 is KGHSH, CDR2 LQKENI. Trimming stripped 3 bases from V and 7 bases from J, with 13 bases between. The CDR3 runs 14 residues.

The V call is TRBV27, the J call TRBJ1-2; 7 bases fit TRBD1. Trimming took 3 bases from V and 3 from J; bases not matched to a gene: 4. Germline lookup yields CDR1 MNHEY and CDR2 SMNVEV (reference sequence). The CDR3 spans 14 residues. CDR3 DNA: TGTGCCAGCAGTTTGCGGCAGGGGGACTATGGCTACACCTTC. Translated, it gives CASSLRQGDYGYTF.

This chain connects TRBV9 to TRBJ1-4; tentatively, D is TRBD1 (5 bases). This CDR3 comprises 15 residues. CDR1 SGDLS and CDR2 YYNGEE come from the germline V gene. Trimming pared 3 bases from V and 0 bases from J, leaving 9 bases between. The CDR3 is CASSEGKTTNEKLFF. The CDR3 nucleotides read TGTGCCAGCAGCGAGGGGAAGACAACTAATGAAAAACTGTTTTTT.

This clone was seen only once. V and J are TRBV18 and TRBJ2-5; 8 bases are a match to TRBD2. The germline CDR1 and CDR2 sequences are KGHSH and LQKENI. Trimming removed 3 bases from V and 5 bases from J; junction bases left unmatched: 8. CDR3 size: 15 residues. DNA for the CDR3: TGTGCCAGCTCACCTAATAGCGGGGCGCCGGAGACCCAGTACTTC. Protein sequence: CASSPNSGAPETQYF.

The V gene is TRBV15, the J gene TRBJ2-7; perhaps TRBD1 as D (5 bases). Germline-derived CDR1 and CDR2 are LNHNV and YYDKDF (reference sequence). V was pared by 1 base and J by 2 bases, with 9 bases between. This CDR3 is 14 amino acids long. CDR3 nucleotide sequence: TGTGCCACCAGCAGAGGGCAGGGAACCTACGAGCAGTACTTC. It translates to CATSRGQGTYEQYF.